Listed below are T cell receptor beta chains from one sample, sequenced in a study of graft-versus-host responses after intestinal transplantation. The protocol was immunoSEQ multiplex PCR, while the TCRdb copy is restricted to in-frame clones and leaves out a portion. This table has over 100,000 clones, 85% to 95% appearing once. No antigen has been assigned to these receptors. The sample consisted of unstimulated CD4+ T cells sorted from spleen or lymph node cells, taken before intestinal transplant. These receptors were obtained from a human donor who received an intestinal transplant. CDR3s include the opening cysteine and the closing phenylalanine or tryptophan. Fields, in order: J gene, V gene, clone size, D gene, CDR3 DNA, CDR3 protein. D genes are given only for firm matches. A clone size is listed for some rows: how often the clone was seen (once, few, many), or a class if it is expanded.

TRBJ2-2 TRBV5-1 . TRBD2 TGCGCCAGCATAGCCTTGACAGCGGGGACCGGGGAGCTGTTTTTT CASIALTAGTGELFF
TRBJ2-7 TRBV11-2 . . TGTGCCAGCAGCTTATCTGCAGGCTACGAGCAGTACTTC CASSLSAGYEQYF
TRBJ1-4 TRBV5-1 . . TGCGCCAGCAGCTTGTTCGCCGGGACTAATGAAAAACTGTTTTTT CASSLFAGTNEKLFF
TRBJ2-7 TRBV5-5 . TRBD1 TGTGCCAGCAGCGACACCGGGACAGGCGATCCTAGAACCTACGAGCAGTACTTC CASSDTGTGDPRTYEQYF
TRBJ2-7 TRBV11-2 once . TGTGCCAGCAGCTCCCCCTACGAGCAGTACTTC CASSSPYEQYF
TRBJ1-1 TRBV2 . TRBD1 TGTGCCAGCAGTGAATCCCCGACAGGGGTACTTCGGACTGAAGCTTTCTTT CASSESPTGVLRTEAFF
TRBJ2-5 TRBV7-9 . . TGTGCCAGCAGCTACCAAGAGACCCAGTACTTC CASSYQETQYF
TRBJ1-1 TRBV25-1 . . TGTGCCACCGGTAGGGACATGAACACTGAAGCTTTCTTT CATGRDMNTEAFF
TRBJ2-3 TRBV30 . TRBD2 TGTGCCTGGAACTTAGCGGGGTCAGATACGCAGTATTTT CAWNLAGSDTQYF
TRBJ2-2 TRBV14 . TRBD2 TGTGCCAGCAGCCAAGCGGGAGGGCATCCCGGGGAGCTGTTTTTT CASSQAGGHPGELFF
TRBJ2-3 TRBV4-2 . TRBD2 TGTGCCAGCAGCCAAGTGGGGCTAGCGGGAGGAGGGACAGATACGCAGTATTTT CASSQVGLAGGGTDTQYF
TRBJ2-5 TRBV6-1 . TRBD1 TGTGCCAGCAGTCCACAGCCGACAGGGGAGACCCAGTACTTC CASSPQPTGETQYF
TRBJ2-2 TRBV19 . . TGTGCCAGTAGTATTGCCAGGATGGGCACCGGGGAGCTGTTTTTT CASSIARMGTGELFF
TRBJ2-5 TRBV25-1 . TRBD1 TGTGCCAGCAGTGACTGGGACAGCCAAGAGACCCAGTACTTC CASSDWDSQETQYF
TRBJ2-5 TRBV10-3 . TRBD1 TGTGCCATCAGTGAAAGGGACAGGCAGACCCAGTACTTC CAISERDRQTQYF
TRBJ1-2 TRBV6-5 . . TGTGCCAGCAGTTACAAGGATCCGCGCTTTTATGGCTACACCTTC CASSYKDPRFYGYTF
TRBJ1-1 TRBV11-2 . . TGTGCCAGCAGCCTGGTGGGGGAGGCTGAAGCTTTCTTT CASSLVGEAEAFF
TRBJ2-2 TRBV10-1 . . TGCGCCAGCCGGGCAGATCCTACCGGGGAGCTGTTTTTT CASRADPTGELFF
TRBJ2-7 TRBV6-5 once TRBD1 TGTGCCAGCAGACCAGGGGGCGGAACGTACGAGCAGTACTTC CASRPGGGTYEQYF
TRBJ2-2 TRBV5-4 . . TGTGCCAGCAGCTTCAACAGTCCGAACACCGGGGAGCTGTTTTTT CASSFNSPNTGELFF
TRBJ1-5 TRBV28 . TRBD1 TGTGCCAGCAGCCAAAGACAGGGGAGCCAGCCCCAGCATTTT CASSQRQGSQPQHF
TRBJ2-1 TRBV5-8 . TRBD2 TGTGCCAGCAGCCTCGAAGCGGGACGGATAAGAATGGAGCAGTTCTTC CASSLEAGRIRMEQFF
TRBJ1-5 TRBV10-2 . . TGCGCCAGCAGTGATAAGAGTTACAATCAGCCCCAGCATTTT CASSDKSYNQPQHF
TRBJ2-5 TRBV9 once TRBD2 TGTGCCAGCACCAGCGGGGGATTAGAGACCCAGTACTTC CASTSGGLETQYF